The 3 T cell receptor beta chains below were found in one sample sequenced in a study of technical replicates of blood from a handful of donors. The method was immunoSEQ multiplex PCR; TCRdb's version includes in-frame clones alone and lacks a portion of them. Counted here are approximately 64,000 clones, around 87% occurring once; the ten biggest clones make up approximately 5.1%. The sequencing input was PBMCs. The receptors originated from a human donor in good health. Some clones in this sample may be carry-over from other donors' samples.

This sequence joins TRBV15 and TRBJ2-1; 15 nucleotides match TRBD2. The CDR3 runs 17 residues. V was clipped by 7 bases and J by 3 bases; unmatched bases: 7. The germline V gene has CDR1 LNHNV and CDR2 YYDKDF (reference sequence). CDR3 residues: CATKRGLAGGHYNEQFF. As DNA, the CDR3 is TGTGCCACCAAACGGGGACTAGCGGGGGGACACTACAATGAGCAGTTCTTC. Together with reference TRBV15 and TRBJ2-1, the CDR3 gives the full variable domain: DAMVIQNPRYQVTQFGKPVTLSCSQTLNHNVMYWYQQKSSQAPKLLFHYYDKDFNNEADTPDNFQSRRPNTSFCFLDIRSPGLGDTAMYLCATKRGLAGGHYNEQFFGPGTRLTVL.

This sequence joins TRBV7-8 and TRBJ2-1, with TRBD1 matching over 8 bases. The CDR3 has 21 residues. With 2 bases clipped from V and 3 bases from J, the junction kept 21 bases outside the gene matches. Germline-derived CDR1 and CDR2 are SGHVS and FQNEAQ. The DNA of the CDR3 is TGTGCCAGCAGCTTAAGAGGGGACAGGTTACTTCGCCGTCTCGACTACAATGAGCAGTTCTTC. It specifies CASSLRGDRLLRRLDYNEQFF.

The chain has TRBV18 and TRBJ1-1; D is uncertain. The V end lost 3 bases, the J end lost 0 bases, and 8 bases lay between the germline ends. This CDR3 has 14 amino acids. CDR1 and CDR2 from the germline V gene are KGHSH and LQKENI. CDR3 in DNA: TGTGCCAGCTCACCGACTCCTGTGAACACTGAAGCTTTCTTT. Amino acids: CASSPTPVNTEAFF.